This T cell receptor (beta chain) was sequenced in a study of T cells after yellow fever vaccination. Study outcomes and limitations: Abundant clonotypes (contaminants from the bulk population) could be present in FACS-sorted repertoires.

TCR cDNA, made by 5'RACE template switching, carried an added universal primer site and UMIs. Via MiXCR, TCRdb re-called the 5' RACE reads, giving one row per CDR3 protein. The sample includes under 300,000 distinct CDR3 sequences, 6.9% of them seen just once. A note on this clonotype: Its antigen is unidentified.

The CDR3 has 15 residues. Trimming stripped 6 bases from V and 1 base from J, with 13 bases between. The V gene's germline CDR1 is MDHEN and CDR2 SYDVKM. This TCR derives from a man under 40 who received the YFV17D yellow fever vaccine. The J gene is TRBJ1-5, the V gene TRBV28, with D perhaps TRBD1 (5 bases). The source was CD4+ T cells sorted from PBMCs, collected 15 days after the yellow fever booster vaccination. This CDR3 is CASRQAAGSNQPQHF. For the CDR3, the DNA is TGTGCCAGCAGACAGGCCGCGGGGAGCAATCAGCCCCAGCATTTT.